The following is a T cell receptor beta chain sequence with its context. Antigen unknown. Clones were sequenced by immunoSEQ multiplex PCR, and TCRdb holds only the in-frame ones, with some missing. The sample yields about 25,000 clones, less than 85% seen once. CDR3 size: 24 residues. V was clipped by 1 base and J by 0 bases; unmatched bases: 23. These data come from a study of PD-1 blockade in mismatch repair-deficient tumors. The wider study: Patients had over ten mismatch repair-deficient cancer types and were previously treated and progressing. Study conclusions and caveats: Tumor-resident clones, often undetectable pretreatment in blood, expanded then contracted after pembrolizumab.

Every patient had mismatch repair deficiency by PCR or immunohistochemistry. The TCR was taken from an adult with mismatch repair-deficient cancer. V gene TRBV5-3 combines with J gene TRBJ2-6, with 9 bases aligning to TRBD1. TRBV5-3 is treated as an ORF (open reading frame) with a function not yet certain. The sample was PBMCs, taken before pembrolizumab treatment. CDR3 region: CARSLSRRDREGSPPSSGANVLTF. The CDR3 nucleotides are TGTGCCAGAAGCTTGAGTCGCCGGGACAGGGAGGGATCCCCCCCAAGCTCTGGGGCCAACGTCCTGACTTTC.